These T cell receptor beta chains were read from a single sample in a study of blood T cell repertoires in COVID-19. Produced via immunoSEQ multiplex PCR; TCRdb's table is partial and in-frame only. This sample has approximately 280,000 clones, with 89% found just once. The sample consisted of peripheral blood. Receptor source: a woman aged 55-75 years with acute or convalescent COVID-19. Each CDR3 is given with its conserved first and last residue. D genes are given only for firm matches. Clone size, where shown, is once, few, many, or a class for clones that have expanded.

TRBV2	TRBJ1-5	-	-	TGTGCCAGCAGCCCTGACATGGCTCGCAATCAGCCCCAGCATTTT	CASSPDMARNQPQHF
TRBV18	TRBJ2-7	-	-	TGTGCCAGCTCCCCGATAGCGGTCGGCGAGCAGTACTTC	CASSPIAVGEQYF
TRBV10-3	TRBJ1-1	once	TRBD1	TGTGCCAGCAACAGGGGCCAGAACACTGAAGCTTTCTTT	CASNRGQNTEAFF
TRBV27	TRBJ2-5	-	TRBD2	TGTGCCAGCAGGGCTAGCGGGGGCCGGGGGCGAGAGACCCAGTACTTC	CASRASGGRGRETQYF
TRBV27	TRBJ1-5	-	TRBD1	TGTGCCAGCAGCGGGAGCCGGGACAGAAAAAATCAGCCCCAGCATTTT	CASSGSRDRKNQPQHF
TRBV19	TRBJ2-5	-	-	TGTGCCAGTAGTGGGAGCGGGCCGGGGGCCCAGTACTTC	CASSGSGPGAQYF
TRBV5-5	TRBJ2-2	-	-	TGTGCCAGCAGCCACAGTACTGACACCGGGGAGCTGTTTTTT	CASSHSTDTGELFF
TRBV7-3	TRBJ2-1	-	TRBD2	TGTGCCAGCAGCTTATTAGGCGGGGGACACAATGAGCAGTTCTTC	CASSLLGGGHNEQFF
TRBV5-5	TRBJ1-3	-	-	TGTGCCAGCAGCTTCAAATTGGGAGCCTCTGGAAACACCATATATTTT	CASSFKLGASGNTIYF
TRBV27	TRBJ2-3	-	-	TGTGCCAGCAGTTTACGGCGGGGTCGAGATACGCAGTATTTT	CASSLRRGRDTQYF
TRBV13	TRBJ2-3	-	TRBD1	TGTGCCAGCAGCCCGTATTACAGGGGGACAGATACGCAGTATTTT	CASSPYYRGTDTQYF
TRBV27	TRBJ2-3	-	TRBD2	TGTGCCAGCAGTCCCTCTTCTCGGGGGGAGAGAGATACGCAGTATTTT	CASSPSSRGERDTQYF
TRBV5-1	TRBJ2-7	-	-	TGCGCCAGCAGCTTGGATGTGGAGTCCTACGAGCAGTACTTC	CASSLDVESYEQYF
TRBV5-4	TRBJ2-2	-	TRBD2	TGTGCCAGCAGCTTGGCCCCTAGCGGGGCCACCGGGGAGCTGTTTTTT	CASSLAPSGATGELFF
TRBV7-8	TRBJ2-2	-	-	TGTGCCAGCAGCTTAGCGGGACACAACACCGGGGAGCTGTTTTTT	CASSLAGHNTGELFF
TRBV10-3	TRBJ1-5	-	-	TGTGCCATCAGTGAGAGTCCAGGGCATCAGCCCCAGCATTTT	CAISESPGHQPQHF
TRBV3-1/TRBV3-2	TRBJ1-6	-	-	TGTGCCAGCAGCCAGGTCGGGGGGGACTCACCCCTCCACTTT	CASSQVGGDSPLHF
TRBV4-3	TRBJ2-7	-	-	TGCGCCAGCAGCCAAGAAATCAACAGGGCCTACGAGCAGTACTTC	CASSQEINRAYEQYF
TRBV30	TRBJ1-5	-	TRBD1	TGTGCCTGGAGTTCCGGGACAGTGAGCAATCAGCCCCAGCATTTT	CAWSSGTVSNQPQHF
TRBV4-3	TRBJ1-2	once	TRBD1	TGCGCCAGCAGCCAAGACGGGACAGGGGGCGGTGGCTACACCTTC	CASSQDGTGGGGYTF
TRBV4-1	TRBJ2-5	-	TRBD2	TGCCCCAGCAGCCGGGGGGGGCTTGGAGAGACCCAGTACTTC	CPSSRGGLGETQYF
TRBV9	TRBJ1-1	-	-	TGTGCCAGCAGCGAGCCTCGAGCTTTCTTT	CASSEPRAFF
TRBV6-1	TRBJ2-1	few	-	TGTGCCAGCAGTGATGAGGGACTTTCCTACAATGAGCAGTTCTTC	CASSDEGLSYNEQFF
TRBV7-3	TRBJ1-2	-	TRBD1	TGTGCCAGCAGCTTAACCCCCCCGACAGGGGGCGGTGGCTATGGCTACACCTTC	CASSLTPPTGGGGYGYTF